Below are 16 T cell receptor beta chains sequenced from a single sample in a study of Ad26.COV2.S vaccination and SARS-CoV-2 variants. The treatment here: some 20 received Ad26.COV2.S at low or high dose, single or two shots; several received placebo; per-sample allocation not given. On day 63 after the first injection, vaccine and placebo recipients gave samples. Generated by immunoSEQ multiplex PCR, the TCRdb table keeps only in-frame clones and is missing some. The sample records a few hundred thousand clones, roughly four fifths being singletons. The sequenced sample was peripheral blood, obtained in a trial of Ad26.COV2.S vaccine versus placebo. These TCRs come from a person between 18 and 65 years old who received the Ad26.COV2.S COVID-19 vaccine or a placebo.

V and J are TRBV4-1 and TRBJ2-7; TRBD2 agrees at 10 bases. Trimming at V came to 4 bases and at J to 3 bases, leaving 9 bases not matched to a gene. This CDR3 is built from 16 residues. Germline values: CDR1 MGHRA, CDR2 YSYEKL. CDR3 region: CASSRFLSGRHYEQYF. The CDR3 nucleotides are TGCGCCAGCAGCCGTTTCCTTAGCGGGAGGCACTACGAGCAGTACTTC.

The chain couples TRBV29-1 to TRBJ2-5, with 11 bases matching TRBD2. CDR3 size: 16 residues. The V segment lost 2 bases and the J segment 4 bases; nucleotides outside the gene matches: 9. Per the germline V gene, CDR1 is SQVTM and CDR2 is ANQGSEA. The CDR3 reads CSVESRASGGTETQYF. The CDR3 nucleotides read TGCAGCGTTGAATCGAGGGCTAGCGGGGGGACAGAGACCCAGTACTTC. Supplemented by reference TRBV29-1 and TRBJ2-5, the full variable domain reads SAVISQKPSRDICQRGTSLTIQCQVDSQVTMMFWYRQQPGQSLTLIATANQGSEATYESGFVIDKFPISRPNLTFSTLTVSNMSPEDSSIYLCSVESRASGGTETQYFGPGTRLLVL.

This clone was seen a few times. The V and J genes are TRBV19 and TRBJ1-1; unclear D gene. This CDR3 contains 13 residues. V lost 9 bases to trimming and J lost 4 bases, with 15 bases between them. Germline CDR1 reads LNHDA; CDR2 reads SQIVND (reference sequence). CDR3 nucleotides: TGTGCCAGCAGAGACCGGGGTCGCACTGAAGCTTTCTTT. Its translation: CASRDRGRTEAFF. Looking up the rest from reference TRBV19 and TRBJ1-1 gives the full variable domain: DGGITQSPKYLFRKEGQNVTLSCEQNLNHDAMYWYRQDPGQGLRLIYYSQIVNDFQKGDIAEGYSVSREKKESFPLTVTSAQKNPTAFYLCASRDRGRTEAFFGQGTRLTVV.

The genes are TRBV6-6 and TRBJ2-2, with a weak D call TRBD1 (6 bases). Trimming left V 5 bases short and J 6 bases short, with 13 bases between. The CDR3 covers 14 residues. CDR1 is MNHNY, CDR2 SVGAGI, per germline (reference sequence). The chain's CDR3 is CASSRTGQPGELFF. DNA of the CDR3: TGTGCCAGCAGTCGGACTGGACAGCCCGGGGAGCTGTTTTTT.

The genes are TRBV7-9 and TRBJ1-4, with a tentative D call TRBD1 (5 bases). V dropped 5 bases and J dropped 8 bases, with 15 bases sitting between them. CDR1 is SEHNR, CDR2 FQNEAQ, per germline (reference sequence). The CDR3 runs 14 residues. CDR3: CASSQGTRLEKLFF. The CDR3 DNA sequence: TGTGCCAGCAGCCAAGGGACCCGCCTGGAAAAACTGTTTTTT. The complete variable domain, with remaining parts taken from reference TRBV7-9 and TRBJ1-4, reads DTGVSQNPRHKITKRGQNVTFRCDPISEHNRLYWYRQTLGQGPEFLTYFQNEAQLEKSRLLSDRFSAERPKGSFSTLEIQRTEQGDSAMYLCASSQGTRLEKLFFGSGTQLSVL.

The chain joins TRBV5-4 to TRBJ1-2; D not resolved. The CDR3 runs to 14 residues. CDR1 and CDR2 (germline): SGHNT, YYREEE (reference sequence). The V end lost 1 base, the J end lost 2 bases, and 9 bases lay between the germline ends. The CDR3 reads CASSLRRVNYGYTF. DNA of the CDR3: TGTGCCAGCAGCTTGAGACGGGTAAACTATGGCTACACCTTC.

The rearrangement uses TRBV24-1 and TRBJ2-2; D not certain. V was pared by 0 bases and J by 0 bases, with 10 bases between. The germline V gene has CDR1 KGHDR and CDR2 SFDVKD. The CDR3 consists of 17 residues. CDR3 residues: CATSDLKVPTNTGELFF. As DNA, the CDR3 is TGTGCCACCAGTGATTTGAAGGTCCCGACGAACACCGGGGAGCTGTTTTTT.

The chain combines TRBV24-1 with TRBJ1-2; 7 bases map to TRBD1. The CDR3 totals 15 residues. Germline V gene sequence: CDR1 KGHDR, CDR2 SFDVKD. V lost 2 bases, J lost 8 bases, and 10 bases stayed unmatched. The CDR3 loop is CATSDSWTGQGGYTF. As DNA, the CDR3 is TGTGCCACCAGTGATTCTTGGACAGGTCAAGGGGGCTACACCTTC.

The genes are TRBV19 and TRBJ2-1; possible D gene TRBD2, 7 bases. The CDR3 sequence is 17 residues long. Trimming took 6 bases from V and 0 from J, leaving 18 bases between them. Germline values: CDR1 LNHDA, CDR2 SQIVND (reference sequence). CDR3 in DNA: TGTGCCAGTAGAACCCTAGGGGGAGGGGGCTCCTACAATGAGCAGTTCTTC. Amino acid sequence: CASRTLGGGGSYNEQFF.

The J gene is TRBJ2-2, the V gene TRBV7-2, with TRBD2 as a possible D gene (5 bases). This CDR3 is built from 13 residues. Per germline, CDR1 SGHTA and CDR2 FQGNSA. The germline V and J ends were trimmed by 7 bases and 6 bases, with 12 bases remaining between them. The chain's CDR3 is CASTLRAAGELFF. The CDR3 coding sequence is TGTGCCAGCACCTTGAGGGCGGCCGGGGAGCTGTTTTTT.

V usage is TRBV28 and J usage is TRBJ1-2; 9 positions match TRBD1. Germline V CDR1 and CDR2: MDHEN, SYDVKM. The CDR3 length is 13 residues. V was clipped by 6 bases and J by 8 bases; unmatched bases: 7. This CDR3 reads CASRYGQGRGYTF. DNA for the CDR3: TGTGCCAGCAGATACGGACAGGGGCGGGGCTACACCTTC.

The sample holds one count of this clone. V gene TRBV19 combines with J gene TRBJ1-2; TRBD1 matches at 7 bases. CDR1 LNHDA and CDR2 SQIVND come from the germline V gene (reference sequence). The CDR3 totals 13 residues. V was pared by 3 bases and J by 8 bases, with 6 bases of the junction left unmatched. CDR3 nucleotide sequence: TGTGCCAGTAGTATGGGACAGACCCAGGGCTACACCTTC. Translation gives CASSMGQTQGYTF.

This sequence joins TRBV27 and TRBJ1-2, with TRBD1 identical over 9 bases. The CDR3 is 15 amino acids. Germline assignment: CDR1 MNHEY and CDR2 SMNVEV (reference sequence). Trimming removed 4 bases from V and 6 bases from J; junction bases left unmatched: 9. Here the CDR3 DNA reads TGTGCCAGCAGTTCCGACCCCGGACAGGGGCATGGCTACACCTTC. Its protein is CASSSDPGQGHGYTF.

The rearrangement links TRBV7-2 to TRBJ2-5; D is perhaps TRBD2 (5 bases). Germline V gene lookup returns CDR1 SGHTA and CDR2 FQGNSA. V gave up 5 bases and J gave up 0 bases, with 13 bases separating them. This CDR3 is 15 amino acids long. Written as DNA, the CDR3 is TGTGCCAGCAGCCTTCCCGACTATTACCAAGAGACCCAGTACTTC. Protein: CASSLPDYYQETQYF.

The CDR3 DNA follows: TGTGCCAGCTCATCAGATAAGGGCTGGACTGAAGCTTTCTTT. Translation gives CASSSDKGWTEAFF. This chain uses TRBV18 with TRBJ1-1; D not resolved. Germline V gene data show CDR1 as KGHSH and CDR2 as LQKENI. V was cut by 5 bases and J by 5 bases, with 15 bases left in between. The CDR3 covers 14 residues.

Points on this clone: One junction end does not reproduce the germline sequence, and a read error may be involved. V usage is TRBV7-9 and J usage is TRBJ1-5; D uncertain. This CDR3 is built from 14 residues. Germline V lookup: CDR1 SEHNR, CDR2 FQNEAQ (reference sequence). The chain's CDR3 is CASSLGDGNRPQHF. In DNA form, the CDR3 reads TGTGCCAGCAGCTTAGGAGACGGCAATCGGCCCCAGCATTTT.